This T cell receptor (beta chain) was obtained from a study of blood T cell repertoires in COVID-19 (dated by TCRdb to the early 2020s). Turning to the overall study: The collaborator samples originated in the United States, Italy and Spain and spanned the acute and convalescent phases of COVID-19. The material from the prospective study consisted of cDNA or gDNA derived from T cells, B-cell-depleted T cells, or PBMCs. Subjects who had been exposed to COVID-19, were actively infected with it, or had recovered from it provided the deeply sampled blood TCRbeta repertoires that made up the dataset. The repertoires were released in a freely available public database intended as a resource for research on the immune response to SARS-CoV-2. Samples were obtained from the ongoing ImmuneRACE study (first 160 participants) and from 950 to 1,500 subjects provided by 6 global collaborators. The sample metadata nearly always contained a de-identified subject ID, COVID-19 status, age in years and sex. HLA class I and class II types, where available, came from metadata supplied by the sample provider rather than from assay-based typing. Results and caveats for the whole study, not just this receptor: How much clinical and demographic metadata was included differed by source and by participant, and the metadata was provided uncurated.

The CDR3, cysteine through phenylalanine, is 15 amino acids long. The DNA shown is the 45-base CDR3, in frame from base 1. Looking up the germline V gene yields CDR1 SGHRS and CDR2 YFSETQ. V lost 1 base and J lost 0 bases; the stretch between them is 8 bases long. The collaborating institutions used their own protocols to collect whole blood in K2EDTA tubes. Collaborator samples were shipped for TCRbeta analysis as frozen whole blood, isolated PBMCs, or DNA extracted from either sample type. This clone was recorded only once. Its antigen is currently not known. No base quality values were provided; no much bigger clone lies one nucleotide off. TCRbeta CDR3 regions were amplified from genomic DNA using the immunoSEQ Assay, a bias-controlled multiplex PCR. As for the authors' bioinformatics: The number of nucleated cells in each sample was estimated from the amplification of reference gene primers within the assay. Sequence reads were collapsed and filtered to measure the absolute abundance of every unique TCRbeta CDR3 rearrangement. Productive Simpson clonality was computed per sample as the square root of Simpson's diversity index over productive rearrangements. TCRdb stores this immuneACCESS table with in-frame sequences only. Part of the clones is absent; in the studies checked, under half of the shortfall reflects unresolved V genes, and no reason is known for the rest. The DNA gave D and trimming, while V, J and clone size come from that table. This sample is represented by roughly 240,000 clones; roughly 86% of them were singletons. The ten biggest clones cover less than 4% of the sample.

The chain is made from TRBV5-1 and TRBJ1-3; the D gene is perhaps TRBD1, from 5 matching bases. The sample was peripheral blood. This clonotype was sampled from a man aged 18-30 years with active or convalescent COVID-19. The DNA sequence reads TGCGCCAGCAGCTTGCTGGGGCTCTCTGGAAACACCATATATTTT. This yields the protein CASSLLGLSGNTIYF.